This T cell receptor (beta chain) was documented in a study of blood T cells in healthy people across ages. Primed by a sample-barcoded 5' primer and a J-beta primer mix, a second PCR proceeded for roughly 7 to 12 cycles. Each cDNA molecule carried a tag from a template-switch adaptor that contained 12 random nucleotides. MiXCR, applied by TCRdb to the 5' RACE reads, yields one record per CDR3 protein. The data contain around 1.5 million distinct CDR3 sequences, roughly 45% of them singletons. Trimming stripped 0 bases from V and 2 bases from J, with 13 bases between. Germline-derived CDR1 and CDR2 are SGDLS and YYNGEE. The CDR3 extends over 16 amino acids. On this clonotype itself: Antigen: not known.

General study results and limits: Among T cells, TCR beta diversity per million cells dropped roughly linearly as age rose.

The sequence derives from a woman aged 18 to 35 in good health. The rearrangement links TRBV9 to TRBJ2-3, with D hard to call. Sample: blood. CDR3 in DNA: TGTGCCAGCAGCGTAGCGTCGGCTGTGATCACAGATACGCAGTATTTT. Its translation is CASSVASAVITDTQYF.